One sample yielded the 12 T cell receptor beta chains listed below, sequenced in a study of control samples from healthy donors and cancer patients. Using immunoSEQ multiplex PCR, the repertoire was profiled, and TCRdb retains in-frame clones only, with some absent. The sample includes some 150,000 clones, approximately 94% of them seen just once. Sequenced material: PBMCs. The receptors stem from a man aged 55 to 70 with colorectal cancer.

This chain joins TRBV7-2 and TRBJ1-6; D uncertain. Looked up from germline, CDR1 is SGHTA and CDR2 is FQGNSA. The germline V and J ends were trimmed by 2 bases and 6 bases, with 8 bases remaining between them. There are 14 residues in the CDR3. CDR3 DNA sequence: TGTGCCAGCAGCTTAAGAGGCCCTAATTCACCCCTCCACTTT. It translates to CASSLRGPNSPLHF.

The chain joins TRBV5-1 to TRBJ2-3; the match to TRBD1 covers 10 bases. The CDR3 is 15 residues long. V dropped 4 bases and J dropped 2; count of bases not matched to a gene: 4. Germline V gene sequence: CDR1 SGHRS, CDR2 YFSETQ. The CDR3 sequence is CASSRGQGFTDTQYF. The CDR3 nucleotides read TGCGCCAGCAGCAGGGGACAGGGGTTCACAGATACGCAGTATTTT.

The chain has TRBV5-1 and TRBJ1-6, with D maybe TRBD1 (6 bases). V was shortened by 0 bases and J by 7 bases, with 11 bases between the two germline ends. CDR3 size: 15 residues. CDR1 is SGHRS, CDR2 YFSETQ, per germline. The CDR3 coding sequence is TGCGCCAGCAGCTTGGAACAGGGATACAATTCACCCCTCCACTTT. Translation gives CASSLEQGYNSPLHF.

The chain joins TRBV10-2 to TRBJ2-6; D gene unclear. Trimming pared 5 bases from V and 2 bases from J, leaving 4 bases between. The CDR3 consists of 13 residues. CDR1 WSHSY and CDR2 SAAADI come from the germline V gene. The CDR3 sequence: CASSPPGANVLTF. Written as DNA, the CDR3 is TGCGCCAGCAGTCCCCCTGGGGCCAACGTCCTGACTTTC.

V is TRBV7-2 and J is TRBJ1-1, with D unresolved. CDR1 and CDR2 (germline): SGHTA, FQGNSA. The CDR3 contains 14 residues. Trimming stripped 10 bases from V and 0 bases from J, with 15 bases between. The CDR3 is CATLGPGMNTEAFF. In DNA form, the CDR3 reads TGTGCCACCCTAGGTCCGGGAATGAACACTGAAGCTTTCTTT. The full variable domain, rest sourced from reference TRBV7-2 and TRBJ1-1, is GAGVSQSPSNKVTEKGKDVELRCDPISGHTALYWYRQSLGQGLEFLIYFQGNSAPDKSGLPSDRFSAERTGGSVSTLTIQRTQQEDSAVYLCATLGPGMNTEAFFGQGTRLTVV.

The chain recombines TRBV19 with TRBJ1-1, with a tentative D call TRBD1 (6 bases). The CDR3 is made up of 13 amino acids. Looked up from germline, CDR1 is LNHDA and CDR2 is SQIVND (reference sequence). Trimming removed 5 bases at V and 1 base at J, with 8 bases between. In DNA, the CDR3 is TGTGCCAGTAGTTCGGACAGGAACACTGAAGCTTTCTTT. Its protein product is CASSSDRNTEAFF.

A few counts support this clone. The rearrangement links TRBV2 to TRBJ2-5; maybe TRBD1 (6 bases). The CDR3 sequence is 14 residues long. Trimming took 7 bases from V and 5 from J, leaving 17 bases between them. Germline V gene lookup returns CDR1 SNHLY and CDR2 FYNNEI. The CDR3 reads CASNSQGTHETQYF. The DNA for the CDR3 is TGTGCCAGCAACTCCCAGGGGACCCACGAGACCCAGTACTTC.

The chain combines TRBV5-5 with TRBJ2-5; 11 bases line up with TRBD2. V lost 1 base, J lost 1 base, and 9 bases stayed unmatched. Per germline, CDR1 SGHKS and CDR2 YYEKEE (reference sequence). CDR3 size: 18 residues. The CDR3 nucleotides are TGTGCCAGCAGCTTGCTGATGGGGCTAGCGGGGGGCCAAGAGACCCAGTACTTC. Translation gives CASSLLMGLAGGQETQYF.

This sequence joins TRBV14 and TRBJ1-6; the D is unclear. Trimming pared 0 bases from V and 7 bases from J, leaving 7 bases between. The CDR3 sequence is 14 residues long. The V gene's germline CDR1 is SGHDN and CDR2 FVKESK. The CDR3 DNA is TGTGCCAGCAGCCAAGAGGTGGCCAATTCACCCCTCCACTTT. It translates to CASSQEVANSPLHF.

The V gene is TRBV7-9, the J gene TRBJ2-5, with D perhaps matching TRBD1 (5 bases). CDR1 SEHNR and CDR2 FQNEAQ come from the germline V gene (reference sequence). The V end was cut by 1 base, the J end by 5 bases, with 11 bases between. This CDR3 has 14 amino acids. DNA of the CDR3: TGTGCCAGCAGCTTAGTGGGCCCAGGGGAGACCCAGTACTTC. Amino acid sequence: CASSLVGPGETQYF.

The rearrangement joins TRBV28 to TRBJ1-3, with D unresolved. The CDR3 is 14 residues long. Between the trimmed V and J ends, which lost 7 bases and 2 bases, there was a span of 12 bases. Germline V CDR1 and CDR2: MDHEN, SYDVKM. The CDR3, as DNA: TGTGCCAGCACCGAGGGTGGGGCTGGAAACACCATATATTTT. Its protein is CASTEGGAGNTIYF.

V is TRBV24-1 and J is TRBJ2-3; D perhaps matches TRBD2 (5 bases). The V end lost 0 bases, the J end lost 1 base, and 13 bases lay between the germline ends. CDR1 KGHDR and CDR2 SFDVKD come from the germline V gene. The CDR3 is 17 amino acids. The CDR3 DNA reads as TGTGCCACCAGTGATTTGCAGGAGGAGACTGGCACAGATACGCAGTATTTT. This sequence encodes CATSDLQEETGTDTQYF.